One sample yielded the 19 T cell receptor beta chains listed below, sequenced in a study of blood T cells in healthy people across ages. Through a sample-barcoded 5' primer and a J-beta primer mix, a second PCR was run for about 6 to 11 cycles. In TCRdb, the 5' RACE reads were re-called with MiXCR into one record per CDR3 protein. This sample has some 1,500,000 distinct CDR3 sequences, with about 45% found just once. The sequencing sample was made of blood. The receptors derive from a woman aged 18-29 years in good health.

This clonotype was picked up a small number of times. The V call is TRBV20-1, the J call TRBJ2-1; 8 bases agree with TRBD2. The J segment lost 3 bases and the V segment lost 0 bases, leaving 7 bases of the junction unmatched. The CDR3 totals 16 residues. Germline CDR1 DFQATT, CDR2 SNEGSKA (reference sequence). The CDR3 DNA reads TGCAGTGCTAGAGATAGCGGGAAATTGGACTACAATGAGCAGTTCTTC. Encoded protein: CSARDSGKLDYNEQFF.

The chain combines TRBV6-1 with TRBJ2-1; TRBD1 might be the D (5 bases). The DNA end favors TRBJ2-7, so the J call may be wrong. Germline CDR1 reads MNHNS; CDR2 reads SASEGT. The CDR3 has 16 residues. For the CDR3, the DNA is TGTGCCAGCGTCTGGACAACCTCTATCTCCTACAATGAGCAGTACTTC. Its translation is CASVWTTSISYNEQYF.

V is TRBV10-3 and J is TRBJ1-2; D perhaps matches TRBD1 (6 bases). The germline V gene encodes CDR1 ENHRY and CDR2 SYGVKD. CDR3 length equals 15 residues. Trimming stripped 4 bases from V and 0 bases from J, with 12 bases between. The CDR3 sequence is CAISAGGAPNYGYTF. CDR3 DNA sequence: TGTGCCATCAGTGCTGGGGGCGCCCCTAACTATGGCTACACCTTC.

The chain joins TRBV29-1 to TRBJ1-1; TRBD1 is a possible D gene (6 bases). The CDR3 totals 14 residues. V dropped 0 bases and J dropped 7 bases, with 15 bases sitting between them. Germline CDR1 SQVTM, CDR2 ANQGSEA. CDR3 in amino acids: CSVEDFFGTIEAFF. CDR3 coding DNA: TGCAGCGTTGAAGACTTCTTTGGGACAATTGAAGCTTTCTTT.

DNA of the CDR3: TGTGCCAGCAGCGGTGGTACGTACTCCTACGAGCAGTACTTC. The encoded protein is CASSGGTYSYEQYF. The chain recombines TRBV7-9 with TRBJ2-7; D is undetermined. Deletions cut 5 bases from V and 0 bases from J, with 11 bases between. CDR3 length equals 14 residues. Germline V gene lookup returns CDR1 SEHNR and CDR2 FQNEAQ (reference sequence).

The chain combines TRBV9 with TRBJ2-7, with 8 bases lining up with TRBD2. Germline V lookup: CDR1 SGDLS, CDR2 YYNGEE. The CDR3 extends over 13 amino acids. The trim removed 5 bases at V and 4 bases at J, leaving 5 bases unmatched. CDR3 in amino acids: CASRARLAYEQYF. In DNA, the CDR3 is TGTGCCAGCAGAGCTAGACTAGCGTACGAGCAGTACTTC.

As for this clonotype: A much larger clone is a single base away; this may be a read error. The chain recombines TRBV27 with TRBJ2-1; D unresolved. The CDR3 totals 14 residues. CDR1 MNHEY and CDR2 SMNVEV come from the germline V gene (reference sequence). CDR3 loop: CASSFSGTYNERFF. The CDR3 nucleotides read TGTGCCAGCAGTTTTAGTGGTACCTACAATGAGCGGTTCTTC.

Ten or more counts support this clonotype. CDR3 protein: CASSYNNEQFF. CDR3 nucleotide sequence: TGTGCCAGCAGTTATAACAATGAGCAGTTCTTC. The V gene is TRBV27, the J gene TRBJ2-1; no clear D. V gave up 4 bases and J gave up 5 bases, with 3 bases separating them. This CDR3 comprises 11 residues. Germline loops: CDR1 MNHEY, CDR2 SMNVEV (reference sequence).

The chain joins TRBV6-5 to TRBJ2-7, with 9 bases identical to TRBD1. With V trimmed by 0 bases and J by 1 base, 7 bases remained unmatched. Germline V gene data show CDR1 as MNHEY and CDR2 as SVGAGI. This CDR3 region has 17 residues. The CDR3 loop is CASSYSGTGGDSYEQYF. CDR3 nucleotides: TGTGCCAGCAGTTACTCGGGAACAGGGGGCGATTCCTACGAGCAGTACTTC.

This chain links TRBV4-2 with TRBJ2-1; 7 bases line up with TRBD2. The closer fit of TRBJ2-7 to the DNA end suggests the J call may be wrong. Germline CDR1 and CDR2: LGHNA and YNFKEQ. The CDR3 spans 16 residues. The CDR3 bases are TGTGCCAGCAGCCAAGATCAAGCGGGGCCCTACAATGAGCAGTACTTC. Translated, it gives CASSQDQAGPYNEQYF.

Only a few counts were recorded for this clonotype. The CDR3 protein is CASSRGVKILGEGTEAFF. DNA for the CDR3: TGTGCCAGCAGCCGCGGGGTCAAAATTTTGGGGGAGGGCACTGAAGCTTTCTTT. This chain joins TRBV7-8 and TRBJ1-1, with D possibly TRBD1 on 5 matching bases. The CDR3 is 18 residues long. Deletions cut 5 bases from V and 4 bases from J, with 26 bases between. CDR1 is SGHVS, CDR2 FQNEAQ, per germline.

The table lists this clonotype with a few counts. The V gene is TRBV27, the J gene TRBJ1-5; D is undetermined. V was trimmed by 2 bases and J by 4 bases, leaving 18 bases between them. Germline assignment: CDR1 MNHEY and CDR2 SMNVEV (reference sequence). The CDR3 is 17 residues long. For the CDR3, the DNA is TGTGCCAGCAGTTTAAATGGGCACTCACTGGGGAATCAGCCCCAGCATTTT. It translates to CASSLNGHSLGNQPQHF.

The CDR3: CASSLSRPNPLHF. The CDR3 bases are TGTGCCAGCAGTTTATCCAGGCCAAATCCCCTCCACTTT. V gene TRBV27 combines with J gene TRBJ1-6; D ambiguous. V was cut by 0 bases and J by 13 bases, with 10 bases left in between. This CDR3 comprises 13 residues. Per germline, CDR1 MNHEY and CDR2 SMNVEV (reference sequence).

The rearrangement uses TRBV30 and TRBJ2-7, with a weak D call TRBD1 (6 bases). Germline assignment: CDR1 GTSNPN and CDR2 SVGIG (reference sequence). V shed 0 bases and J shed 6 bases, with 15 bases lying between them. The CDR3 is 14 residues long. DNA for the CDR3: TGTGCCTGGAGTGTCCTACAGGGTAAGGGCGAGCAGTACTTC. The encoded protein is CAWSVLQGKGEQYF.

This clonotype occurred a few times. The chain recombines TRBV12-3 or TRBV12-4 with TRBJ1-4; D unresolved. The CDR3 is 14 amino acids. Trimming took 5 bases from V and 8 from J, leaving 15 bases between them. The CDR3 protein is CASSLHRSGEKLFF. The CDR3 nucleotides are TGTGCCAGCAGTCTCCACAGATCGGGGGAAAAACTGTTTTTT.

This chain connects TRBV6-6 to TRBJ1-5, with 9 bases lining up with TRBD1. The CDR3 totals 13 residues. V shed 6 bases, J shed 7 bases, and the junction held 4 bases outside the gene matches. The germline gives CDR1 MNHNY, CDR2 SVGAGI (reference sequence). The CDR3 region is CASRKQGAQPQHF. The CDR3 nucleotides are TGTGCCAGCAGGAAACAGGGGGCCCAGCCCCAGCATTTT.

This clonotype turned up a few times. The chain joins TRBV6-5 to TRBJ2-3, with 8 positions matching TRBD2. This CDR3 spans 16 amino acids. Germline V gene sequence: CDR1 MNHEY, CDR2 SVGAGI. V gave up 5 bases and J gave up 3 bases; unmatched junction bases: 10. DNA for the CDR3: TGTGCCAGCAGTCAATCATTGACTAGCGTGACAGATACGCAGTATTTT. Translated, it gives CASSQSLTSVTDTQYF.

This chain uses TRBV27 with TRBJ2-5, with D possibly TRBD2 on 5 matching bases. V gave up 2 bases and J gave up 1 base, with 23 bases separating them. The CDR3 totals 19 residues. Germline values: CDR1 MNHEY, CDR2 SMNVEV (reference sequence). In DNA, the CDR3 is TGTGCCAGCAGTTTACCGCCTAGGCCGGGGAGTAGTCCCCAAGAGACCCAGTACTTC. Amino acid sequence: CASSLPPRPGSSPQETQYF.

V is TRBV5-1 and J is TRBJ2-5; weak D call: TRBD2 (6 bases). The germline V gene has CDR1 SGHRS and CDR2 YFSETQ. With 1 base removed from V and 11 bases from J, the gap between germline ends came to 18 bases. The CDR3 consists of 14 residues. The DNA for the CDR3 is TGCGCCAGCAGCTTGAGTAGGGGAGGTGGCAAGCAGTACTTC. It specifies CASSLSRGGGKQYF.